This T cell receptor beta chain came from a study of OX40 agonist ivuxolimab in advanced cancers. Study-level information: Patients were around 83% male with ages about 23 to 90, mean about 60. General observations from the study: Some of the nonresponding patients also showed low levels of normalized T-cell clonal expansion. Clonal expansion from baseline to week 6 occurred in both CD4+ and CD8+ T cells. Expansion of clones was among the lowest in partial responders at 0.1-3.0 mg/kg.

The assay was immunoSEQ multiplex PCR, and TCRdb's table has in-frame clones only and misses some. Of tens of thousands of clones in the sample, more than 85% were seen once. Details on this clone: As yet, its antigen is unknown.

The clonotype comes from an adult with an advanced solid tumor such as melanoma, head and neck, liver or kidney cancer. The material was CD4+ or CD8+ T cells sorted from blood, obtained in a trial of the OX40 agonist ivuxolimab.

The CDR3 spells CASSDSGRVYGYTF. For the CDR3, the DNA is TGTGCCAGCAGCGATTCAGGGCGTGTCTATGGCTACACCTTC. V usage is TRBV7-9 and J usage is TRBJ1-2, with a weak D call TRBD1 (5 bases). V lost 5 bases and J 4 bases, leaving 14 bases between the germline ends. Per germline, CDR1 SEHNR and CDR2 FQNEAQ (reference sequence). This CDR3 contains 14 residues.